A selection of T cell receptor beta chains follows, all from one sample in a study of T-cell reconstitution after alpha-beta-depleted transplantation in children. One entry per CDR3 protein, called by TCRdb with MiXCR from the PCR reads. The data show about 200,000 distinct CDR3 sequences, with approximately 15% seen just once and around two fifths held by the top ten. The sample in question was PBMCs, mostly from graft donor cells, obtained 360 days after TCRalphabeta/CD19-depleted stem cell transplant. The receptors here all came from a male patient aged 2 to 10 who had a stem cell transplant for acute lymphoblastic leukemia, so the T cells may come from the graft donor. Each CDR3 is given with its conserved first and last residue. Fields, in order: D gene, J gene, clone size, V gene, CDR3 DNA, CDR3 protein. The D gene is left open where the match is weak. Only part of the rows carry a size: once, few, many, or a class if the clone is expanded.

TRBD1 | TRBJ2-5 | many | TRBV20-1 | TGCAGTGCTTGTGATACAGGGGGCCGGGAGACCCAGTACTTC | CSACDTGGRETQYF
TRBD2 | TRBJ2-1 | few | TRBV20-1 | TGCAGTGCTAGACCGTTAGCGGGAGCCTACAATGAGCAGTTCTTC | CSARPLAGAYNEQFF
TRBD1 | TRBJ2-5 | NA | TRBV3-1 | TGTGCCAGCAGCCAAATGGGACAGGCGACCCAGTACTTC | CASSQMGQATQYF
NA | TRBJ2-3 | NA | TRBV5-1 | TGCGCCAGCAAACCGACGGGCCTACCCACAGATACGCAGTATTTT | CASKPTGLPTDTQYF
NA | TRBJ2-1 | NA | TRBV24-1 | TGTGCCACCAGCCCTGGGGGGAACTCCTACAATGAGCAGTTCTTC | CATSPGGNSYNEQFF
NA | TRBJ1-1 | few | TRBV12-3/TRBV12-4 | TGTGCCAGCAGTCAAGGACGGGGAGCTTTCTTT | CASSQGRGAFF
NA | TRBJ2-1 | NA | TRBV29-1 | TGCAGCGTTGAAGAGGGACTCCGGGCCTACAATGAGCAGTTCTTC | CSVEEGLRAYNEQFF
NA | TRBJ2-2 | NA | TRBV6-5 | TGTGCCAGCAGTTACTCGAACACCGGGGAGCTGTTTTTT | CASSYSNTGELFF
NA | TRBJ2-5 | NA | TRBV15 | TGTGCCACCAGCAGTCAAGAGACCCAGTACTTC | CATSSQETQYF
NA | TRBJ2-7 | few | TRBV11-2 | TGTGCCAGCAGCTTTAGTGGGAGGACCTACGAGCAGTACTTC | CASSFSGRTYEQYF
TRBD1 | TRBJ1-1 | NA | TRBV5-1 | TGCGCCAGCAGCTTGGGGACAGGGGGCGCGAACACTGAAGCTTTCTTT | CASSLGTGGANTEAFF
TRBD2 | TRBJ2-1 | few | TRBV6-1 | TGTGCCAGCAGAAGTACTAGCGGGCATAACAATGAGCAGTTCTTC | CASRSTSGHNNEQFF
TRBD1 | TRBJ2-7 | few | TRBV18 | TGTGCCAGCTCACCATATCAGGGACAGGGGGCGCGAAACGGTTACTACGAGCAGTACTTC | CASSPYQGQGARNGYYEQYF
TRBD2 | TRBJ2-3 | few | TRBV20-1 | TGCAGTGCTAGAGTTCGGACTAGCGGCACAGATACGCAGTATTTT | CSARVRTSGTDTQYF
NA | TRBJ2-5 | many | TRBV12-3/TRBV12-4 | TGTGCCAGCACCTCACGCCGGGACTCTAACCACCAAGAGACCCAGTACTTC | CASTSRRDSNHQETQYF
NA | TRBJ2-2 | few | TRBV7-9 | TGTGCCAGCAGCGTCTCCCCCGGGGAGCTGTTTTTT | CASSVSPGELFF
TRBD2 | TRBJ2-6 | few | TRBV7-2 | TGTGCCAGCAGCTTAGCGGGAGGGATCTCCGGGGCCAACGTCCTGACTTTC | CASSLAGGISGANVLTF
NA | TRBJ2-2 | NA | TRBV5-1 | TGCGCCAGCAGCGTACAGGGCACCGGGGAGCTGTTTTTT | CASSVQGTGELFF
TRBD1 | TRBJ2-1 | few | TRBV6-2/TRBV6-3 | TGTGCCAGCAAAACAGGGGGCTACAATGAGCAGTTCTTC | CASKTGGYNEQFF
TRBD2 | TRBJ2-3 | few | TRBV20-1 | TGCAGTGCTAGAGATCTAGCGGGGGCCTTCACAGATACGCAGTATTTT | CSARDLAGAFTDTQYF
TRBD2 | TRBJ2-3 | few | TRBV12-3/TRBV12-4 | TGTGCCAGCAGTTTAGCGATCCGTGGACTAGCGGGGGGGCTTTCAGATACGCAGTATTTT | CASSLAIRGLAGGLSDTQYF
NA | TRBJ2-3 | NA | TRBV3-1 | TGTGCCAGCAGCCAAGTTGCTGAGCGCACAGATACGCAGTATTTT | CASSQVAERTDTQYF
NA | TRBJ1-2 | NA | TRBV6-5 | TGTGCCAGCAGCAGAGTGGGGGTAGGCTACACCTTC | CASSRVGVGYTF
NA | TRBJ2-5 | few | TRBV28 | TGTGCCAGCAGTTTCGATACAGGGAGAGGGCAAGAGACCCAGTACTTC | CASSFDTGRGQETQYF
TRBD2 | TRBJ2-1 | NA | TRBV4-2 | TGTGCCAGCAGCCAAGATGGAACTGAAGCGGGGTCGCAGTTCTTC | CASSQDGTEAGSQFF
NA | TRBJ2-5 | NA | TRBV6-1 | TGTGCCAGCAATCTGGAGGGGGCGGGGGAGAAGACCCAGTACTTC | CASNLEGAGEKTQYF
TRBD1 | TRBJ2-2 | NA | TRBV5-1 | TGCGCCAGCAGCGCATGGGACAGTGGCACCGGGGAGCTGTTTTTT | CASSAWDSGTGELFF